These T cell receptor beta chains were read from a single sample in a study of CD8 T cells in ankylosing spondylitis. TCRdb itself ran the 5' RACE reads through MiXCR, one entry per CDR3 protein. The data hold a few hundred thousand distinct CDR3 sequences, with about 19% observed a single time. The sequenced sample was blood, either unsorted or a sorted T cell fraction (not recorded which). The receptors come from a male donor with ankylosing spondylitis or in good health (not recorded which). Each CDR3 is given with its conserved first and last residue. The D gene is left open where the match is weak. Not every row has a clone size; where given, it reads once, few, many or a size class.

abundance	j_gene	len	v_gene	d_gene	CDR3aa	CDR3nt
few	TRBJ2-2	14	TRBV7-7	NA	CASSLGQTTGELFF	TGTGCTAGCAGCTTAGGGCAGACCACCGGGGAGCTGTTTTTT
NA	TRBJ2-1	16	TRBV5-1	NA	CASGSGAGSSYNEQFF	TGCGCCAGCGGCTCCGGGGCGGGGTCCTCCTACAATGAGCAGTTCTTC
NA	TRBJ2-3	16	TRBV14	NA	CASSQLTSMAADTQYF	TGTGCCAGCAGCCAGTTGACCTCCATGGCGGCAGATACGCAGTATTTT
medium-sized	TRBJ1-2	11	TRBV2	NA	CASSVGAGYTF	TGTGCCAGCAGTGTAGGGGCCGGCTACACCTTC
NA	TRBJ2-1	13	TRBV5-1	TRBD2	CASSFTSGSEQFF	TGCGCCAGCAGCTTCACTAGCGGGTCTGAGCAGTTCTTC
NA	TRBJ2-2	10	TRBV30	NA	CALLTGELFF	TGTGCTTTACTTACCGGGGAGCTGTTTTTT
NA	TRBJ2-2	18	TRBV5-6	TRBD1	CASSLDRDRTLETGELFF	TGTGCCAGCAGCTTGGACCGGGACAGGACATTGGAGACCGGGGAGCTGTTTTTT
NA	TRBJ1-3	16	TRBV30	TRBD1	CAWNPRDRGAGNTIYF	TGTGCCTGGAACCCCCGGGACAGGGGAGCTGGAAACACCATATATTTT
NA	TRBJ2-2	15	TRBV5-1	TRBD1	CASSLGDSTTGELFF	TGCGCCAGCAGCTTAGGGGACAGCACTACCGGGGAGCTGTTTTTT
NA	TRBJ1-5	18	TRBV12-3/TRBV12-4	NA	CASSLAISRHHSNQPQHF	TGTGCCAGCAGTTTGGCGATCTCGAGACACCATAGCAATCAGCCCCAGCATTTT
NA	TRBJ2-1	14	TRBV4-2	NA	CASTKLGEGVIHFF	TGTGCCAGCACCAAGCTTGGAGAGGGGGTCATCCACTTCTTC
NA	TRBJ2-4	14	TRBV30	TRBD1	CASDRGRDLNIQYF	TGTGCCTCGGACAGGGGGCGAGATCTAAACATTCAGTACTTC
few	TRBJ2-1	14	TRBV19	NA	CASSIAAANNEQFF	TGTGCCAGTAGTATAGCAGCGGCTAACAATGAGCAGTTCTTC
NA	TRBJ1-1	14	TRBV7-9	NA	CASSLVAERTEAFF	TGTGCCAGCAGCTTAGTCGCCGAAAGGACTGAAGCTTTCTTT
NA	TRBJ2-1	16	TRBV24-1	TRBD1	CAASDLTGQGIYEQFF	TGTGCCGCCAGTGATTTAACGGGACAGGGGATCTATGAGCAGTTCTTC
NA	TRBJ2-2	15	TRBV7-2	TRBD1	CASNSGQGMAGELFF	TGTGCCAGCAACTCCGGACAGGGTATGGCCGGGGAGCTGTTTTTT
NA	TRBJ2-1	15	TRBV2	NA	CASSVGQGPYNEQFF	TGTGCCAGCAGTGTGGGTCAGGGTCCCTACAATGAGCAGTTCTTC
few	TRBJ2-5	16	TRBV4-2	TRBD2	CASSQVGRDYRETQYF	TGTGCCAGCAGCCAAGTTGGGCGGGACTACCGAGAGACCCAGTACTTC
few	TRBJ2-4	13	TRBV29-1	NA	CSVGGRAKNIQYF	TGCAGCGTTGGGGGGAGGGCCAAAAACATTCAGTACTTC
NA	TRBJ2-2	14	TRBV9	NA	CASSVVPDTGELFF	TGTGCCAGCAGCGTAGTCCCCGACACCGGGGAGCTGTTTTTT
few	TRBJ2-2	17	TRBV27	NA	CASTTAWSGPNTGELFF	TGTGCCAGCACCACCGCGTGGTCCGGACCCAACACCGGGGAGCTGTTTTTT
few	TRBJ1-6	15	TRBV12-3/TRBV12-4	TRBD1	CASRRPGQVYSPLHF	TGTGCCAGCAGGAGACCGGGACAGGTTTATTCACCCCTCCACTTT
NA	TRBJ2-3	15	TRBV5-1	TRBD1	CASSLRDRQTDTQYF	TGCGCCAGCAGCCTCCGGGACAGACAAACAGATACGCAGTATTTT
NA	TRBJ2-3	16	TRBV18	NA	CASSPVERPSPDTQYF	TGTGCCAGCTCACCGGTAGAGAGGCCGTCCCCAGATACGCAGTATTTT
few	TRBJ1-1	13	TRBV2	NA	CASGRGANTEAFF	TGTGCCAGCGGGAGGGGGGCGAACACTGAAGCTTTCTTT
NA	TRBJ2-2	14	TRBV12-3/TRBV12-4	TRBD2	CASSVSGNTGELFF	TGTGCCAGCAGTGTTAGCGGGAATACCGGGGAGCTGTTTTTT
NA	TRBJ2-1	15	TRBV5-6	NA	CASSLSGTVANEQFF	TGTGCCAGCAGCTTAAGTGGTACAGTCGCCAATGAGCAGTTCTTC
NA	TRBJ1-4	19	TRBV28	TRBD1	CASSFPSYRDRGNNEKLFF	TGTGCCAGCAGTTTTCCTTCCTACCGGGACAGGGGGAATAATGAAAAACTGTTTTTT
NA	TRBJ2-2	18	TRBV28	NA	CASSLNRKWTTDTGELFF	TGTGCCAGCAGTTTAAACCGGAAGTGGACTACAGACACCGGGGAGCTGTTTTTT
few	TRBJ1-5	16	TRBV3-1	NA	CASSQGRDRWNQPQHF	TGTGCCAGCAGCCAAGGGCGGGATCGTTGGAATCAGCCCCAGCATTTT
NA	TRBJ1-5	17	TRBV11-2	NA	CASSLGKLGKFNQPQHF	TGTGCCAGCAGCTTAGGAAAGCTGGGGAAATTCAATCAGCCCCAGCATTTT
few	TRBJ2-2	15	TRBV9	NA	CASSSTVSNTGELFF	TGTGCCAGCAGCTCCACAGTCTCGAACACCGGGGAGCTGTTTTTT
NA	TRBJ1-2	14	TRBV27	NA	CASRMSQGSYGYTF	TGTGCCAGCAGGATGTCTCAGGGGTCCTATGGCTACACCTTC
few	TRBJ2-3	13	TRBV12-3/TRBV12-4	NA	CASSGIPPDTQYF	TGTGCCAGCAGTGGAATTCCCCCAGATACGCAGTATTTT
NA	TRBJ2-3	14	TRBV12-3/TRBV12-4	TRBD2	CASSLDLRGSVQYF	TGTGCCAGCAGTTTAGATTTGCGGGGGAGTGTGCAGTATTTT
few	TRBJ2-3	15	TRBV27	NA	CASSLVRDRTDTQYF	TGTGCCAGCAGTTTAGTGCGGGACCGCACAGATACGCAGTATTTT
few	TRBJ2-1	16	TRBV14	NA	CASSQRLGLGYDEQFF	TGTGCCAGCAGCCAAAGATTGGGACTGGGGTACGATGAGCAGTTCTTC
NA	TRBJ2-5	13	TRBV5-1	NA	CASSSDRRETQYF	TGCGCCAGCAGCTCCGACAGGCGAGAGACCCAGTACTTC
NA	TRBJ2-2	12	TRBV2	NA	CASSVGVGELFF	TGTGCCAGCAGTGTGGGGGTCGGGGAGCTGTTTTTT